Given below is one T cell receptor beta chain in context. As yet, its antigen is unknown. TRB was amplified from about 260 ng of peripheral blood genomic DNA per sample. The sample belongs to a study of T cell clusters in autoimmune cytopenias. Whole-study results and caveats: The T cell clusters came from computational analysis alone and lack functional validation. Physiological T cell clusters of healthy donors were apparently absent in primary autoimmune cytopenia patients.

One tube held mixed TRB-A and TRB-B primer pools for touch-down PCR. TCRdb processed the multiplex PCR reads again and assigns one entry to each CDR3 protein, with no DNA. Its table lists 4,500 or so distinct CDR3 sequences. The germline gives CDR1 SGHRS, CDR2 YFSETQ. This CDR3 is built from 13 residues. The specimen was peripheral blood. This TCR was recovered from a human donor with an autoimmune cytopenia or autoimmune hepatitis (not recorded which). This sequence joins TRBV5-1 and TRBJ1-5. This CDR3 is CASSLTISQPQHF.